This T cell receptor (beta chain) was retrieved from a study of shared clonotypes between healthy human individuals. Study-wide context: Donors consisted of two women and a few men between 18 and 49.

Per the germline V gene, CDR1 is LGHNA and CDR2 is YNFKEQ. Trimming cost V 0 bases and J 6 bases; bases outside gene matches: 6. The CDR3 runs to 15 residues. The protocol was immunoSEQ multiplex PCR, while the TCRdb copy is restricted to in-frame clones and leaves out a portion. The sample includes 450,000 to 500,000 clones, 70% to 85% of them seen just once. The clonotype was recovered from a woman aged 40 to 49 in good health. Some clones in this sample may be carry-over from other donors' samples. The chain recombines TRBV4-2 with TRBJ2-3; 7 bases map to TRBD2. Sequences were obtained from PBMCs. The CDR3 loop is CASSQDPVGGDTQYF. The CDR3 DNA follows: TGTGCCAGCAGCCAAGATCCGGTGGGAGGGGATACGCAGTATTTT.